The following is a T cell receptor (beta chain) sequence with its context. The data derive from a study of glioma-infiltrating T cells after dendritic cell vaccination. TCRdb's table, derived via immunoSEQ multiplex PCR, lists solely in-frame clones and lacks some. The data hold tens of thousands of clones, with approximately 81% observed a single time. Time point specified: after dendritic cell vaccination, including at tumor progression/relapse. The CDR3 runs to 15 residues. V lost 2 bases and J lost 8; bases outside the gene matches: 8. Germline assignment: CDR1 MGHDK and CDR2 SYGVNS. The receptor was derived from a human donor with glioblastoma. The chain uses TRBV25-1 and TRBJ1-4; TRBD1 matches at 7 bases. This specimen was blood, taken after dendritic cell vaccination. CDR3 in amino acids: CASSEIAGGREKLFF. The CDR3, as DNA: TGTGCCAGCAGTGAAATAGCAGGGGGAAGGGAAAAACTGTTTTTT.